Many counts were recorded for the clone carrying this TCR beta chain. Antigen specificity is unknown. RNA transcripts served as template for amplifying TCR beta CDR3 sequences. The authors performed first-round RT-PCR with HTBI primers and then a second-round multiplex PCR. TCRdb independently ran MiXCR on the multiplex PCR reads; one entry per CDR3 protein. The sample includes more than 300,000 distinct CDR3 sequences, about 16% of them seen just once. This specimen comes from a study of Graves' ophthalmopathy and Graves' hyperthyroidism. Study-wide results and caveats: This model predicted ophthalmopathy progression (sensitivity around 71%, specificity 72% to 85%).

Germline lookup yields CDR1 MNHEY and CDR2 SVGAGI. This CDR3 is 12 amino acids long. V gave up 6 bases and J gave up 8 bases; unmatched junction bases: 6. The chain uses TRBV6-5 and TRBJ2-7; TRBD1 aligns across 8 bases. This TCR came from a woman aged 18-29 years with stable Graves' hyperthyroidism. Sequenced: peripheral blood. CDR3 DNA sequence: TGTGCCAGCAGCCGGACAGGGCCTCAGCAGTACTTC. Residues: CASSRTGPQQYF.